Listed here are 8 T cell receptor beta chains from one sample, sequenced in a study of cytomegalovirus exposure and HLA in healthy donors. Sequenced by immunoSEQ multiplex PCR; TCRdb stores in-frame clones only, minus some. The table has under 130,000 clones, about 88% seen once; the top ten hold over 3%. Sequencing was done on a sample of PBMCs. Receptor source: a woman aged 18 to 35 in good health and CMV-seropositive.

The CDR3 sequence: CASSLGLAGGPETQYF. Here the CDR3 DNA reads TGTGCCAGCAGCTTAGGACTAGCGGGGGGGCCTGAGACCCAGTACTTC. The chain is built from TRBV11-2 and TRBJ2-5; 14 nucleotides line up with TRBD2. With 1 base clipped from V and 5 bases from J, the junction kept 3 bases outside the gene matches. The germline V gene has CDR1 SGHAT and CDR2 FQNNGV. This CDR3 region has 16 residues.

DNA for the CDR3: TGTGCCAGTAGTATATTGGCGGGGTCGGGAACCCAGTACTTC. Its protein is CASSILAGSGTQYF. The chain links TRBV19 to TRBJ2-5, with a possible D match to TRBD2 (6 bases). CDR3 size: 14 residues. Trimming removed 2 bases at V and 8 bases at J, with 15 bases between. The germline gives CDR1 LNHDA, CDR2 SQIVND (reference sequence).

The chain has TRBV5-6 and TRBJ2-7; 9 positions match TRBD2. Germline values: CDR1 SGHDT, CDR2 YYEEEE. CDR3 size: 14 residues. Losses at the gene ends were 1 base for V and 6 bases for J; bases not matched to a gene: 5. The CDR3 nucleotides read TGTGCCAGCAGCTTGTTAGCGGGAGAAATCGAGCAGTACTTC. Protein: CASSLLAGEIEQYF.

The chain recombines TRBV5-1 with TRBJ2-3; 11 bases are shared with TRBD2. CDR3 length: 15 residues. Germline values: CDR1 SGHRS, CDR2 YFSETQ. The junction had 1 base not matched to a gene; V was cut back by 2 bases and J by 2 bases. The CDR3 sequence is CASSFSGRATDTQYF. In DNA form, the CDR3 reads TGCGCCAGCAGCTTTAGCGGGAGGGCCACAGATACGCAGTATTTT.

The chain carries TRBV6-1 and TRBJ1-2; the D gene is possibly TRBD1 (5 bases). Trimming stripped 6 bases from V and 8 bases from J, with 22 bases between. The germline V gene encodes CDR1 MNHNS and CDR2 SASEGT. This CDR3 has 15 residues. CDR3 nucleotide sequence: TGTGCCAGCAGCCTAGGGGTCCCGATTAGTGACGGCTACACCTTC. This encodes CASSLGVPISDGYTF.

This clone was seen a single time. The V and J genes are TRBV27 and TRBJ1-6; D gene uncertain. The CDR3 totals 14 residues. Trimming removed 3 bases at V and 6 bases at J, with 9 bases between. CDR1 and CDR2 (germline): MNHEY, SMNVEV (reference sequence). In DNA, the CDR3 is TGTGCCAGCAGTTTTGCGGGGTTTAATTCACCCCTCCACTTT. It codes for CASSFAGFNSPLHF.

The chain is built from TRBV10-1 and TRBJ2-2, with D uncertain. Deletions cut 2 bases from V and 7 bases from J, with 5 bases between. This CDR3 comprises 12 residues. Per the germline V gene, CDR1 is WNHNN and CDR2 is SYGVQD (reference sequence). The CDR3 reads CASSEPLGELFF. The CDR3 DNA is TGCGCCAGCAGTGAGCCTCTCGGGGAGCTGTTTTTT.

This clone was detected once. The genes are TRBV10-2 and TRBJ2-7; perhaps TRBD2 as D (6 bases). This CDR3 has 15 amino acids. Looked up from germline, CDR1 is WSHSY and CDR2 is SAAADI. V lost 5 bases and J lost 0, with 14 bases in between. CDR3 protein: CASSHVAETSYEQYF. The CDR3 region has the DNA TGCGCCAGCAGTCATGTAGCGGAGACCTCCTACGAGCAGTACTTC.